Below, 8 T cell receptor beta chains from the same sample are listed, as sequenced in a study of T cell responses to AZD1222 COVID-19 vaccine. TCRdb's table, derived via immunoSEQ multiplex PCR, lists solely in-frame clones and lacks some. This table holds approximately 150,000 clones, just under 95% found once. This sample comprised peripheral blood, obtained on day 0 of AZD1222 vaccination. All receptors derive from an adult in good health.

There are a few counts of this clone. The J gene is TRBJ2-7, the V gene TRBV7-2; possible D gene TRBD2, 5 bases. Per germline, CDR1 SGHTA and CDR2 FQGNSA. This CDR3 contains 13 residues. With 2 bases removed from V and 1 base from J, the gap between germline ends came to 6 bases. The CDR3 nucleotides are TGTGCCAGCAGCTTACGGGGTTCCTACGAGCAGTACTTC. It is translated as CASSLRGSYEQYF.

V and J are TRBV5-3 and TRBJ1-2, with a possible D match to TRBD1 (5 bases). TRBV5-3 is classed as an ORF, of uncertain function. The CDR3 has 13 amino acids. V was clipped by 4 bases and J by 2 bases, with 9 bases between them. This CDR3 is CARSAGRNYGYTF. CDR3 bases: TGTGCCAGAAGCGCGGGACGGAACTATGGCTACACCTTC.

The sample holds one count of this clone. This sequence joins TRBV18 and TRBJ1-1; D remains unclear. The CDR3 is 15 residues long. The V end was cut by 0 bases, the J end by 0 bases, with 8 bases between. The germline V gene encodes CDR1 KGHSH and CDR2 LQKENI. CDR3 residues: CASSPPETMNTEAFF. The CDR3 coding sequence is TGTGCCAGCTCACCACCCGAAACAATGAACACTGAAGCTTTCTTT.

This chain connects TRBV3-1 (or the pseudogene TRBV3-2) to TRBJ1-6, with D uncertain. Germline V gene sequence: CDR1 LGHDT, CDR2 YNNKEL (reference sequence). The CDR3 spans 16 residues. Trimming took 0 bases from V and 3 from J, leaving 9 bases between them. The CDR3 sequence is CASSQETGVYNSPLHF. CDR3 DNA: TGTGCCAGCAGCCAAGAGACCGGGGTCTATAATTCACCCCTCCACTTT.

The chain joins TRBV27 to TRBJ1-1, with unresolved D. The germline CDR1 and CDR2 sequences are MNHEY and SMNVEV (reference sequence). V dropped 2 bases and J dropped 4 bases, with 11 bases sitting between them. The CDR3 has 14 residues. CDR3 bases: TGTGCCAGCAGTTTAGGCGTCTTGGGCACTGAAGCTTTCTTT. Residues: CASSLGVLGTEAFF.

The chain recombines TRBV28 with TRBJ2-1, with D uncertain. V was shortened by 5 bases and J by 6 bases, with 11 bases between the two germline ends. The CDR3 totals 13 residues. The germline V gene has CDR1 MDHEN and CDR2 SYDVKM. CDR3 sequence: CASSTAATNEQFF. CDR3 coding DNA: TGTGCCAGCAGTACGGCGGCGACCAATGAGCAGTTCTTC.

The chain links TRBV30 to TRBJ1-6; 10 bases map to TRBD1. After removal of 2 bases from V and 6 bases from J, the junction contained 7 bases not matched to a gene. The CDR3 totals 16 residues. CDR1 is GTSNPN and CDR2 is SVGIG in the germline V gene (reference sequence). CDR3 sequence: CAWSPDRGQGNSPLHF. The CDR3 DNA sequence: TGTGCCTGGAGTCCCGACAGGGGGCAGGGTAATTCACCCCTCCACTTT.

On this clone itself: A much bigger clone sits one base away, suggesting this may be a read error. The chain links TRBV28 to TRBJ2-7; the D is unclear. This CDR3 is built from 11 residues. V was shortened by 3 bases and J by 0 bases, with 0 bases between the two germline ends. Per germline, CDR1 MDHEN and CDR2 SYDVKM. CDR3 in DNA: TGTGCCAGCAGTTTCTCCTACGAGCAGTACTTC. This encodes CASSFSYEQYF.